The entry below describes one T cell receptor beta chain. What it recognizes is unknown. A primer in the constant region served to generate TCR beta cDNA from roughly 550 ng of total RNA. Slightly modified ARM-PCR with three nested multiplex PCR rounds yielded TCR beta libraries. Use of TRBV1-TRBV30 forward primers with a C-beta reverse primer characterized the first two PCR rounds, which lasted ten to eleven cycles each. MiXCR, run by TCRdb on the multiplex PCR reads, gives a single entry per CDR3 protein. The table lists about 310,000 distinct CDR3 sequences, roughly three fifths of them singletons. Out of unsorted whole blood came the blood RNA, and germline DNA was extracted as well. This sample is part of a study of tumor-infiltrating lymphocytes in primary liver carcinoma. Germline V gives CDR1 LGHNA, CDR2 YNFKEQ. This CDR3 is built from 15 residues. The V end lost 2 bases, the J end lost 4 bases, and 12 bases lay between the germline ends.

Overall study results and limits: CD8+ and CD4+ repertoires went uncompared, the samples being bulk unsorted.

This TCR was recovered from a woman aged 30 to 39 with primary liver carcinoma and hepatitis B virus infection. The rearrangement links TRBV4-2 to TRBJ2-1; D possibly corresponds to TRBD2 (5 bases). Sequenced: peripheral blood. DNA for the CDR3: TGTGCCAGCAGCCAAACTTGTGGGAGTTACAATGAGCAGTTCTTC. Translated, it gives CASSQTCGSYNEQFF.